The rows below give T cell receptor beta chains drawn from one sample of a study of cytomegalovirus exposure and HLA in healthy donors. Using immunoSEQ multiplex PCR, the repertoire was profiled, and TCRdb retains in-frame clones only, with some absent. Of 120,000 to 150,000 clones listed, approximately 91% are singletons. Sequencing was performed on PBMCs. The receptor source for this set is a man between 18 and 35 years old in good health and CMV-seronegative. Each CDR3 is given with its conserved first and last residue. D genes are given only for firm matches.

TRBJ1-5 TRBV19 . CASIDRGRVSQHF
TRBJ1-4 TRBV7-2 . CASSSQTAPNEKLFF
TRBJ2-3 TRBV27 . CASSLGGQDTQYF
TRBJ1-1 TRBV5-4 TRBD1 CASSGPGQGIPEAFF
TRBJ2-1 TRBV28 TRBD2 CASRLRPGLAANNEQFF
TRBJ2-3 TRBV4-3 TRBD2 CASSRREGPDTQYF
TRBJ2-1 TRBV7-3 TRBD2 CASSSRTSGDNEQFF
TRBJ1-1 TRBV5-3 . CASSLYSGGTEAFF
TRBJ1-1 TRBV15 . CATSRRESGTEAFF
TRBJ1-2 TRBV6-5 . CASSYSQGQVYGYTF
TRBJ1-1 TRBV2 . CASSDLGLEAFF
TRBJ1-1 TRBV9 . CASSVAGGIAEAFF
TRBJ2-1 TRBV18 TRBD2 CATTSGSYEQFF
TRBJ2-1 TRBV6-5 TRBD2 CASSFGLVGSYNEQFF
TRBJ2-7 TRBV9 TRBD2 CASSPDLGGTGEQYF
TRBJ2-4 TRBV23-1 . CASSQSVGETIQYF
TRBJ2-6 TRBV7-8 . CASSFTGANVLTF
TRBJ2-2 TRBV9 TRBD2 CASSVGGRLAGDTGELFF
TRBJ2-3 TRBV4-3 . CASSLGLHHGTDTQYF
TRBJ2-2 TRBV15 TRBD2 CATSRDLSGGATGELFF
TRBJ1-5 TRBV9 TRBD1 CASSASGGPHQPQHF
TRBJ2-3 TRBV5-1 TRBD2 CASSKALAGPQTDTQYF
TRBJ2-5 TRBV5-6 . CASSSLTERGTQYF
TRBJ2-6 TRBV9 . CASSDSALPLSGANVLTF
TRBJ2-3 TRBV13 TRBD2 CASSLVGRADTQYF
TRBJ2-5 TRBV5-5 TRBD2 CASSFGTSGRSQETQYF
TRBJ1-1 TRBV11-2 TRBD1 CASSQTGATEAFF
TRBJ1-2 TRBV19 . CATDSHYGYTF
TRBJ2-1 TRBV4-3 TRBD2 CASSQDLAGDAEQFF
TRBJ2-5 TRBV18 . CASSPGTLETQYF
TRBJ2-7 TRBV4-1 TRBD1 CASSQDRGTDYEQYF
TRBJ1-2 TRBV30 . CAWSAVPLGGGYTF
TRBJ2-1 TRBV4-3 . CASSQGVLSNEQFF
TRBJ2-1 TRBV9 . CASSVSPIPGDHEQFF
TRBJ2-5 TRBV11-2 . CASSATPQETQYF
TRBJ2-2 TRBV19 . CASSTRQYTGELFF